A selection of T cell receptor beta chains follows, all from one sample in a study of blood T cell repertoires in COVID-19. TCRdb keeps only in-frame clones here, not all; method: immunoSEQ multiplex PCR. The sample consists of roughly 200,000 clones, about 88% of them appearing once. Material: PBMCs or T cells enriched from blood (not recorded which). The receptors derive from a woman aged 30 to 39 who had recovered from COVID-19. CDR3s include the opening cysteine and the closing phenylalanine or tryptophan. The D gene is left open where the match is weak. The size field is filled for only some rows; it gives once, few, many or a size class.

TRBV13	TRBD2	TRBJ2-7	.	CASRNLGGTYEQYF	TGTGCCAGCAGGAACCTGGGGGGGACCTACGAGCAGTACTTC
TRBV4-2	.	TRBJ1-4	.	CASSQGKEATNEKLFF	TGTGCCAGCAGCCAAGGGAAAGAGGCAACTAATGAAAAACTGTTTTTT
TRBV3-1/TRBV3-2	.	TRBJ1-1	.	CASSWGGEAFF	TGTGCCAGCAGTTGGGGGGGAGAAGCTTTCTTT
TRBV5-6	.	TRBJ1-1	.	CASSSLYRQANTEAFF	TGTGCCAGCAGCTCCTTATACCGACAGGCCAACACTGAAGCTTTCTTT
TRBV6-5	TRBD1	TRBJ2-7	.	CASIGDSYEQYF	TGTGCCAGCATTGGGGACAGTTACGAGCAGTACTTC
TRBV19	TRBD2	TRBJ2-1	.	CASSLRGANNEQFF	TGTGCCAGTAGTCTGCGGGGGGCAAACAATGAGCAGTTCTTC
TRBV7-8	.	TRBJ2-3	few	CASSLGESGADTQYF	TGTGCCAGCAGCTTAGGTGAATCGGGGGCAGATACGCAGTATTTT
TRBV7-2	.	TRBJ2-7	.	CASSLQGRIVDEQYF	TGTGCCAGCAGCTTACAGGGTAGGATTGTCGACGAGCAGTACTTC
TRBV27	TRBD2	TRBJ2-1	.	CASSTGLGVYNEQFF	TGTGCCAGCAGTACGGGACTAGGGGTCTACAATGAGCAGTTCTTC
TRBV19	.	TRBJ1-1	few	CASTSPGLNTEAFF	TGTGCCAGTACCTCCCCAGGGTTGAACACTGAAGCTTTCTTT